This TCR beta chain was observed in a study of CD8+ T cells in alopecia areata. RNA was extracted and reverse transcribed into cDNA as the sequencing template. Produced via immunoSEQ multiplex PCR; TCRdb's table is partial and in-frame only. This table holds some 100,000 clones, about 61% found once. Treatment: oral pan-JAK inhibitor, 5-10 mg twice daily. The CDR3 totals 10 residues. V lost 7 bases to trimming and J lost 9 bases, with 12 bases between them. Germline V gene lookup returns CDR1 SQVTM and CDR2 ANQGSEA. The chain links TRBV29-1 to TRBJ1-1; D unresolved. The TCR comes from a human donor with alopecia areata. The starting material was CD8+ T cells sorted from blood, obtained between weeks 55 and 70, from a patient treated with tofacitinib. CDR3 coding DNA: TGCAGCGAGTCGGGGAACCAAGCTTTCTTT. It yields the protein CSESGNQAFF.